The source of this T cell receptor (beta chain) is a study of cytomegalovirus exposure and HLA in healthy donors. About this clone: What it binds is not known.

Primers: 60 Vbeta forward and 13 Jbeta reverse. Libraries were prepared by immunoSEQ multiplex PCR; TCRdb keeps only in-frame clonotypes and omits some of them. This sample contains over 55,000 clones. Study results and caveats: In a later analysis, TCR beta V- and J-gene trimming showed a link to a missense DCLRE1C variant.

The receptor's source is a boy under 18 in good health and CMV-seronegative. What was sequenced was PBMCs.

The CDR3 sequence: CASSYSDSRDYEQYF. The CDR3 coding sequence is TGTGCCAGCAGTTACTCGGACAGTCGAGACTACGAGCAGTACTTC. The gene calls are TRBV6-6 and TRBJ2-7; D might be TRBD1 (6 bases). Deletions cut 0 bases from V and 3 bases from J, with 12 bases between. The CDR3 has 15 residues. Germline values: CDR1 MNHNY, CDR2 SVGAGI (reference sequence).